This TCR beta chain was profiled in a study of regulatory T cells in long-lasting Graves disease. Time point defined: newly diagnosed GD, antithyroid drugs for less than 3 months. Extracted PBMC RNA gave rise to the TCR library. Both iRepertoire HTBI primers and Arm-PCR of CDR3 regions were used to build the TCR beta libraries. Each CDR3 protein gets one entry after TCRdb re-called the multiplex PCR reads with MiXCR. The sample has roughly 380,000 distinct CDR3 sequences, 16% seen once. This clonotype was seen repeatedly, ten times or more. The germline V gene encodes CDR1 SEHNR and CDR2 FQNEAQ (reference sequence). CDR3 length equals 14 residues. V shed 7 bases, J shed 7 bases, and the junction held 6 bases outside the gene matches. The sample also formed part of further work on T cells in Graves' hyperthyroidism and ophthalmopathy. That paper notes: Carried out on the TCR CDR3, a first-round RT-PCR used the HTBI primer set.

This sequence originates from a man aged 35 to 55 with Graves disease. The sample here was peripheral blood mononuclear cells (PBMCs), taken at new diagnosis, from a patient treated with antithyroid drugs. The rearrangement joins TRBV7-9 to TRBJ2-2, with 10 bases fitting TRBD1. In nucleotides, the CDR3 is TGTGCCAGCAACCGACAGGGGGCCAACGGGGAGCTGTTTTTT. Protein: CASNRQGANGELFF. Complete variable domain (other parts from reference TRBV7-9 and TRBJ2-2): DTGVSQNPRHKITKRGQNVTFRCDPISEHNRLYWYRQTLGQGPEFLTYFQNEAQLEKSRLLSDRFSAERPKGSFSTLEIQRTEQGDSAMYLCASNRQGANGELFFGEGSRLTVL.